The 23 T cell receptor beta chains below come from one sample, sequenced in a study of blood T cell repertoires in COVID-19. Repertoires were generated with immunoSEQ multiplex PCR, while TCRdb's copy carries only in-frame clones and drops some. The sample holds approximately 260,000 clones, roughly 90% seen once. Sequencing was done on a sample of peripheral blood. The receptors originated from a woman aged 40 to 55 who had recovered from COVID-19.

This clone was detected only a few times. This chain connects TRBV12-3 or TRBV12-4 to TRBJ2-5, with TRBD1 as a possible D gene (6 bases). The CDR3 contains 12 residues. The V gene lost 3 bases and the J gene lost 7 bases, with 9 bases spanning the gap. The CDR3 sequence: CASSFRGGTQYF. For the CDR3, the DNA is TGTGCCAGCAGTTTTAGAGGGGGGACCCAGTACTTC.

The chain couples TRBV9 to TRBJ1-2, with 11 bases matching TRBD1. The junction had 7 bases not matched to a gene; V was cut back by 3 bases and J by 3 bases. This CDR3 comprises 16 residues. Germline assignment: CDR1 SGDLS and CDR2 YYNGEE. In DNA, the CDR3 is TGTGCCAGCAGCGCCCTGGTGGGACAGGGGGACTATGGCTACACCTTC. Its translation is CASSALVGQGDYGYTF.

This clone has only a few counts. The chain carries TRBV7-8 and TRBJ1-2; D unresolved. Trimming removed 2 bases from V and 7 bases from J, with 11 bases in between. Germline assignment: CDR1 SGHVS and CDR2 FQNEAQ. The CDR3 spans 13 residues. The CDR3 coding sequence is TGTGCCAGCAGCTTACCGGAAAGGAGTGGCTACACCTTC. It codes for CASSLPERSGYTF.

The CDR3 loop reads CAISERTKTGNLAKNIQYF. The DNA for the CDR3 is TGTGCCATCAGTGAGAGAACCAAGACAGGGAACCTAGCCAAAAACATTCAGTACTTC. V is TRBV10-3 and J is TRBJ2-4, with 7 bases fitting TRBD1. Unmatched junction bases numbered 13, after V lost 2 bases and J lost 0 bases. This CDR3 has 19 residues. Germline CDR1 and CDR2: ENHRY and SYGVKD.

V usage is TRBV7-2 and J usage is TRBJ1-6; D is ambiguous. The germline V gene has CDR1 SGHTA and CDR2 FQGNSA. The CDR3 extends over 14 amino acids. Trimming stripped 5 bases from V and 4 bases from J, with 9 bases between. CDR3: CASSPGEYNSPLHF. For the CDR3, the DNA is TGTGCCAGCAGCCCCGGGGAGTATAATTCACCCCTCCACTTT.

The chain joins TRBV30 to TRBJ2-3; 8 bases are a match to TRBD1. This CDR3 is 15 amino acids long. Trimming at V came to 2 bases and at J to 0 bases, leaving 4 bases not matched to a gene. Germline V CDR1 and CDR2: GTSNPN, SVGIG (reference sequence). The CDR3: CAWSTGGSSTDTQYF. The CDR3 DNA follows: TGTGCCTGGAGTACAGGGGGATCGAGCACAGATACGCAGTATTTT.

V and J are TRBV7-2 and TRBJ2-1; 11 bases map to TRBD2. Per the germline V gene, CDR1 is SGHTA and CDR2 is FQGNSA. The CDR3 sequence is 18 residues long. Losses at the gene ends were 5 bases for V and 7 bases for J; bases not matched to a gene: 16. Written as DNA, the CDR3 is TGTGCCAGCAGCCCGTTTTTTCTAGCGGGGGGTATGAGGAATGAGCAGTTCTTC. Amino acids: CASSPFFLAGGMRNEQFF.

The chain is built from TRBV28 and TRBJ1-2; D remains unclear. CDR1 and CDR2 (germline): MDHEN, SYDVKM. The CDR3 extends over 10 amino acids. V lost 4 bases, J lost 7 bases, and 4 bases lay in between. The CDR3 loop is CASSSGGYTF. CDR3 nucleotides: TGTGCCAGCAGTTCGGGTGGCTACACCTTC.

The rearrangement links TRBV7-8 to TRBJ2-3, with D maybe TRBD1 (5 bases). Between the trimmed V and J ends, which lost 1 base and 2 bases, there was a span of 13 bases. This CDR3 comprises 16 residues. Germline loops: CDR1 SGHVS, CDR2 FQNEAQ. CDR3 sequence reads: CASSLGWGGITDTQYF. CDR3 nucleotides: TGTGCCAGCAGCTTAGGGTGGGGCGGAATCACAGATACGCAGTATTTT.

This sequence joins TRBV4-1 and TRBJ2-4; 11 bases line up with TRBD2. The length of the CDR3 is 19 residues. The J segment lost 0 bases and the V segment lost 0 bases, leaving 7 bases of the junction unmatched. Germline CDR1 is MGHRA and CDR2 is YSYEKL. The CDR3 bases are TGCGCCAGCAGCCAAGATCGCCTAGCGGGGGGACTAGCCAAAAACATTCAGTACTTC. As protein: CASSQDRLAGGLAKNIQYF.

In DNA, the CDR3 is TGTGCCACCAGCAGGACAGGGGCCGTGAGCACAGATACGCAGTATTTT. Protein sequence: CATSRTGAVSTDTQYF. The chain carries TRBV15 and TRBJ2-3; 8 bases match TRBD1. V lost 3 bases and J lost 0; bases outside the gene matches: 5. This CDR3 contains 16 residues. CDR1 LNHNV and CDR2 YYDKDF come from the germline V gene (reference sequence).

This clone was found once. This sequence joins TRBV28 and TRBJ1-2; 8 bases fit TRBD1. Germline V gene data show CDR1 as MDHEN and CDR2 as SYDVKM. This CDR3 spans 12 amino acids. The V segment lost 11 bases and the J segment 7 bases; nucleotides outside the gene matches: 9. The DNA of the CDR3 is TGTGCCGCCAACGGACAGGGTGGTGGCTACACCTTC. It translates to CAANGQGGGYTF.

This clone has only a few counts. The chain has TRBV3-1 (or the pseudogene TRBV3-2) and TRBJ2-2; 10 positions match TRBD2. With V trimmed by 1 base and J by 6 bases, 5 bases remained unmatched. Germline V gene lookup returns CDR1 LGHDT and CDR2 YNNKEL (reference sequence). CDR3 size: 16 residues. This chain's CDR3 is CASSQGLAGAAGELFF. The CDR3 DNA is TGTGCCAGCAGCCAAGGGCTAGCGGGGGCAGCCGGGGAGCTGTTTTTT.

J is TRBJ2-5 and V is TRBV5-1; 9 bases align to TRBD2. CDR1 is SGHRS and CDR2 is YFSETQ in the germline V gene. This CDR3 is built from 16 residues. The trim removed 1 base at V and 10 bases at J, leaving 14 bases unmatched. The CDR3 nucleotides read TGCGCCAGCAGCTTGCCGAAGACTAGCGGAGAAGGTCACCAGTACTTC. Encoded protein: CASSLPKTSGEGHQYF.

V usage is TRBV19 and J usage is TRBJ2-2; 7 nucleotides agree with TRBD1. Germline V gives CDR1 LNHDA, CDR2 SQIVND (reference sequence). V gave up 8 bases and J gave up 2 bases; unmatched junction bases: 5. This CDR3 is 14 amino acids long. CDR3 loop: CASLRDRNTGELFF. The DNA for the CDR3 is TGTGCCAGTCTCCGGGACAGAAACACCGGGGAGCTGTTTTTT.

This clone was counted between two and nine times. This chain connects TRBV14 to TRBJ2-2; 9 bases map to TRBD1. Germline trimming cut 10 bases from V and 4 bases from J; bases unmatched to any gene: 7. This CDR3 has 14 residues. Germline CDR1 reads SGHDN; CDR2 reads FVKESK. This CDR3 is CATSRQGGTGELFF. The CDR3 nucleotides read TGTGCCACCTCCAGACAGGGGGGCACCGGGGAGCTGTTTTTT.

V and J are TRBV5-1 and TRBJ2-3, with D tentatively TRBD2 (6 bases). V was pared by 4 bases and J by 4 bases, with 13 bases between. Germline V gene lookup returns CDR1 SGHRS and CDR2 YFSETQ. The CDR3 is made up of 14 amino acids. CDR3 DNA sequence: TGCGCCAGCAGCACCCGCCGGGGGTCAGATACGCAGTATTTT. It specifies CASSTRRGSDTQYF.

The rearrangement joins TRBV30 to TRBJ1-4; 9 nucleotides agree with TRBD1. V dropped 3 bases and J dropped 7; count of bases not matched to a gene: 9. Germline V gives CDR1 GTSNPN, CDR2 SVGIG (reference sequence). This CDR3 spans 15 amino acids. In DNA form, the CDR3 reads TGTGCCTGGAGCCTCGGGACAGGGATGGGTGAAAAACTGTTTTTT. Translating it yields CAWSLGTGMGEKLFF.

This chain joins TRBV6-2 or TRBV6-3 and TRBJ2-1; 9 bases are shared with TRBD1. The CDR3 has 15 amino acids. Germline lookup yields CDR1 MNHEY and CDR2 SVGEGT. The trim removed 1 base at V and 4 bases at J, leaving 2 bases unmatched. CDR3 in amino acids: CASSYLTGGYNEQFF. The DNA of the CDR3 is TGTGCCAGCAGTTACTTGACAGGGGGTTACAATGAGCAGTTCTTC.

The rearrangement links TRBV9 to TRBJ1-2; a possible D gene is TRBD1 (6 bases). CDR1 is SGDLS and CDR2 is YYNGEE in the germline V gene. Trimming cost V 0 bases and J 4 bases, with 10 bases left between them. The CDR3 length is 14 residues. The chain's CDR3 is CASSVEQGLYGYTF. CDR3 sequence (DNA): TGTGCCAGCAGCGTAGAACAGGGCCTCTATGGCTACACCTTC.

The rearrangement joins TRBV11-2 to TRBJ1-4, with TRBD1 matching 7 bases. This CDR3 has 14 residues. J was trimmed by 8 bases and V by 5 bases; bases with no gene match: 8. Germline V gene sequence: CDR1 SGHAT, CDR2 FQNNGV. CDR3 coding DNA: TGTGCCAGCAGCCTGACAGGGATGGGGGAAAAACTGTTTTTT. Amino acid sequence: CASSLTGMGEKLFF.

The chain has TRBV18 and TRBJ2-7; 9 bases map to TRBD1. With 4 bases clipped from V and 0 bases from J, the junction kept 4 bases outside the gene matches. Germline values: CDR1 KGHSH, CDR2 LQKENI. The length of the CDR3 is 15 residues. CDR3 loop: CASSRGTGSSYEQYF. The DNA for the CDR3 is TGTGCCAGCTCACGGGGGACAGGGAGCTCCTACGAGCAGTACTTC.

The chain combines TRBV6-5 with TRBJ1-2, with D perhaps TRBD1 (5 bases). This CDR3 has 15 residues. Germline V CDR1 and CDR2: MNHEY, SVGAGI. V lost 4 bases and J 5 bases, leaving 17 bases between the germline ends. CDR3 bases: TGTGCCAGCAGTTTCGTTCAGGGCTCGAAATATGGCTACACCTTC. Its translation: CASSFVQGSKYGYTF.